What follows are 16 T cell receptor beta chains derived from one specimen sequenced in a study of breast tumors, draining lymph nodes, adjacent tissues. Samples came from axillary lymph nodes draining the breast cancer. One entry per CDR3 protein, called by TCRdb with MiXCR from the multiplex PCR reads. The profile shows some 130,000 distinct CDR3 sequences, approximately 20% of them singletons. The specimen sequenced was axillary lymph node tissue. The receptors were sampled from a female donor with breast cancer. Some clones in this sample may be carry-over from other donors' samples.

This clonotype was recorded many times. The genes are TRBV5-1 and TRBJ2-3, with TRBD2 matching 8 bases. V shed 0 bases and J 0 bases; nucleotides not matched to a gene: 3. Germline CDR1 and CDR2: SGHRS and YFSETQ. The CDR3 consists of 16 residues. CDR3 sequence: CASSLGSGVSTDTQYF. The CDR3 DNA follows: TGCGCCAGCAGCTTGGGTAGCGGGGTCAGCACAGATACGCAGTATTTT.

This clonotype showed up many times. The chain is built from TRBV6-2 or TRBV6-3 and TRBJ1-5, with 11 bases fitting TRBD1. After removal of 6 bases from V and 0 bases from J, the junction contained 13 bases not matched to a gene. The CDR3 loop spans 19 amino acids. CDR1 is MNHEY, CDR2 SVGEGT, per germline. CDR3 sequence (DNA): TGTGCCAGCAGAACTTCTATGGGACAGGGGGTTAATAGCAATCAGCCCCAGCATTTT. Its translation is CASRTSMGQGVNSNQPQHF.

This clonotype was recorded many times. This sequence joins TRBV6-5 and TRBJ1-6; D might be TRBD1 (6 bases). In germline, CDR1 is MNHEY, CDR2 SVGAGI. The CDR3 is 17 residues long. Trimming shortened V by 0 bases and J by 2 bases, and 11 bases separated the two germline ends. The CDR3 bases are TGTGCCAGCAGTTACTCAGGGGGAGGAACCTATAATTCACCCCTCCACTTT. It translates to CASSYSGGGTYNSPLHF.

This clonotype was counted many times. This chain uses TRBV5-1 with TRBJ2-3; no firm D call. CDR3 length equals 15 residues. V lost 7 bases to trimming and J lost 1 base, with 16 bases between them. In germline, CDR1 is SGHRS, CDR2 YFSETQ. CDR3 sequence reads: CASGPGSAGTDTQYF. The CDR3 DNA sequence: TGCGCCAGCGGCCCGGGCTCGGCGGGCACAGATACGCAGTATTTT. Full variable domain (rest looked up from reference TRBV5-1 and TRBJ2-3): KAGVTQTPRYLIKTRGQQVTLSCSPISGHRSVSWYQQTPGQGLQFLFEYFSETQRNKGNFPGRFSGRQFSNSRSEMNVSTLELGDSALYLCASGPGSAGTDTQYFGPGTRLTVL.

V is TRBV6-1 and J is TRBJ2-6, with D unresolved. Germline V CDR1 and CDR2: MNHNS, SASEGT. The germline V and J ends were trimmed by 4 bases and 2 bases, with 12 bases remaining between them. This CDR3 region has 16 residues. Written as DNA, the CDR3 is TGTGCCAGCAGTGGATTAGGACGGGCTGGGGCCAACGTCCTGACTTTC. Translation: CASSGLGRAGANVLTF.

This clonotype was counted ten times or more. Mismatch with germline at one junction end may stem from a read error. The CDR3: CAGSPLWGRGQETQYF. For the CDR3, the DNA is TGTGCCGGCAGCCCCCTTTGGGGGCGGGGGCAAGAGACCCAGTACTTC. The V gene is TRBV6-5, the J gene TRBJ2-5; D perhaps matches TRBD2 (7 bases). Germline CDR1 MNHEY, CDR2 SVGAGI. CDR3 size: 16 residues.

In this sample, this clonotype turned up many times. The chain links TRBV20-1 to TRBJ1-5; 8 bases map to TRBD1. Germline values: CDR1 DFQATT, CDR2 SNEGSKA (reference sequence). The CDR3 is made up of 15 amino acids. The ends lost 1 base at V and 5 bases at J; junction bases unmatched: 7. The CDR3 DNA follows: TGCAGTGCTAGAGTTCCTACAGGGGGGGATCAGCCCCAGCATTTT. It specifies CSARVPTGGDQPQHF.

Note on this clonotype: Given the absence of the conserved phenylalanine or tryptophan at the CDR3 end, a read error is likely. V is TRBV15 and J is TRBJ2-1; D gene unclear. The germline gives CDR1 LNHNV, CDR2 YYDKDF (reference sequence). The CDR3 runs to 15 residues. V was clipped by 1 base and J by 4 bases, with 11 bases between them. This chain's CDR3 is CATSRVTGGYNEQFL. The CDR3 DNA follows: TGTGCCACCAGCAGAGTAACGGGCGGATACAATGAGCAGTTCCTC.

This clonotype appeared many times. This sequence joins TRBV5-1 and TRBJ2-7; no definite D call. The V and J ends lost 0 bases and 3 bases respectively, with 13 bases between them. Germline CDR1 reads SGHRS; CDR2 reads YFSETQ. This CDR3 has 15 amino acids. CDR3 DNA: TGCGCCAGCAGCTTGGAAGGTTCTCTTTACTACGAGCAGTACTTC. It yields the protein CASSLEGSLYYEQYF. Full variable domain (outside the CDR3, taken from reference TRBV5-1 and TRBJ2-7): KAGVTQTPRYLIKTRGQQVTLSCSPISGHRSVSWYQQTPGQGLQFLFEYFSETQRNKGNFPGRFSGRQFSNSRSEMNVSTLELGDSALYLCASSLEGSLYYEQYFGPGTRLTVT.

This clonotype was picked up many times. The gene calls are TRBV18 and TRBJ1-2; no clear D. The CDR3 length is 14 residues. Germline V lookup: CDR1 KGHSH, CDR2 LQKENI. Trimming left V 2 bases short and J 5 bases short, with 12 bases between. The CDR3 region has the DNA TGTGCCAGCTCACCAGAAAGGTCGGGATATGGCTACACCTTC. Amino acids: CASSPERSGYGYTF.

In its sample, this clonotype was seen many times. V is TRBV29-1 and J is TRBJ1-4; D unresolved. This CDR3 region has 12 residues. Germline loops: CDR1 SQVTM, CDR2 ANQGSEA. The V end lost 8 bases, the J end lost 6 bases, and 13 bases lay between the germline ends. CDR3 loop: CSLTEVYEKLFF. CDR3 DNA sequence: TGCAGCTTAACGGAGGTCTATGAAAAACTGTTTTTT. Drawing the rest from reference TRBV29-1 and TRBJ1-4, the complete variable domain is SAVISQKPSRDICQRGTSLTIQCQVDSQVTMMFWYRQQPGQSLTLIATANQGSEATYESGFVIDKFPISRPNLTFSTLTVSNMSPEDSSIYLCSLTEVYEKLFFGSGTQLSVL.

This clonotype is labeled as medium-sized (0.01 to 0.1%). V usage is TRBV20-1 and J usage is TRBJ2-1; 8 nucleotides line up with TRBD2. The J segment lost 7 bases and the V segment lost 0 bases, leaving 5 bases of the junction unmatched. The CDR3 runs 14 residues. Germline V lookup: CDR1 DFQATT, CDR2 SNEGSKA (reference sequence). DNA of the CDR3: TGCAGTGCTAGAGAGGGACTAGTGACGAATGAGCAGTTCTTC. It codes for CSAREGLVTNEQFF.

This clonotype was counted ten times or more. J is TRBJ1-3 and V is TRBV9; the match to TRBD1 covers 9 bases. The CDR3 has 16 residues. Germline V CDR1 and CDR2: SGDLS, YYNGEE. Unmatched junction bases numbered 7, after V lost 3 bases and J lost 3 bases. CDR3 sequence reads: CASSGMDRGGGNTIYF. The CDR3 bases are TGTGCCAGCAGCGGCATGGACAGGGGCGGTGGAAACACCATATATTTT.

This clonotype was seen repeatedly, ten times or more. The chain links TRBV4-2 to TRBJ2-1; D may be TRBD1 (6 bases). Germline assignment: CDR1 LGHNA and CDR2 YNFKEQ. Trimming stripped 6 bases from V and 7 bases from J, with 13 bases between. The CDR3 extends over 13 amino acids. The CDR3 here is CASRNTGINEQFF. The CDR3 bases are TGTGCCAGCAGAAATACAGGGATTAATGAGCAGTTCTTC.

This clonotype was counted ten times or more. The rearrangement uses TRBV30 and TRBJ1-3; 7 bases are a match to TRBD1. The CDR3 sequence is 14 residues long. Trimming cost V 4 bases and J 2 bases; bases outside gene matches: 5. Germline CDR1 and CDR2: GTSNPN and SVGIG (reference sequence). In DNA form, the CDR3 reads TGTGCCTGGACCCCCAGGGGGGCTGGAAACACCATATATTTT. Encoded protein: CAWTPRGAGNTIYF.

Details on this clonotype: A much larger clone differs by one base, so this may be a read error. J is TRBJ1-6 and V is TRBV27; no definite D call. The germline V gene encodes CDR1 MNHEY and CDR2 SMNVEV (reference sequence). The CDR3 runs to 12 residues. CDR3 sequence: CTSSLWNSPLHF. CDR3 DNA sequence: TGTACCAGCAGTTTATGGAATTCACCCCTCCACTTT.